The 26 T cell receptor beta chains presented below share a single source sample, sequenced in a study of siplizumab effects on memory and regulatory T cells (dated by TCRdb to the late 2010s). To prepare the library, the immunoSEQ multiplex PCR assay was applied. TCRdb holds this immuneACCESS table with in-frame rearrangements only. Some clones are missing; in checked studies, unresolved V genes explain under half, and the rest has no known cause. The sample table holds about 100,000 clones, of which more than 90% were seen once. 0.15% of the sample is in the top ten clones. Sample: CD4+ T cells sorted from blood. The source of these receptors is a human donor in good health.

The chain joins TRBV6-6 to TRBJ1-4; TRBD1 matches 7 bases. The length of the CDR3 is 15 residues. J gave up 8 bases and V 5 bases, and 11 bases lay outside the gene matches. Germline assignment: CDR1 MNHNY and CDR2 SVGAGI (reference sequence). Here the CDR3 reads CASSLLRDRNEKLFF. CDR3 coding DNA: TGTGCCAGCAGTCTACTCCGGGACAGAAACGAAAAACTGTTTTTT.

This rearrangement joins TRBV23-1 to TRBJ1-5; maybe TRBD1 (6 bases). TRBV23-1 carries the ORF label, with uncertain function. Between the trimmed V and J ends, which lost 1 base and 12 bases, there was a span of 13 bases. The length of the CDR3 is 13 residues. The CDR3 reads CASSQFGRGLQHF. CDR3 nucleotides: TGCGCCAGCAGTCAATTCGGTCGGGGGCTCCAGCATTTT.

The chain has TRBV2 and TRBJ1-2, with D maybe TRBD1 (5 bases). V lost 3 bases and J lost 4, with 6 bases in between. This CDR3 contains 12 residues. Germline V CDR1 and CDR2: SNHLY, FYNNEI. The CDR3 coding sequence is TGTGCCAGCAGTGAGGACATCTATGGCTACACCTTC. This codes for CASSEDIYGYTF.

This chain connects TRBV6-5 to TRBJ1-2; a possible D gene is TRBD1 (5 bases). The CDR3 length is 11 residues. Germline-derived CDR1 and CDR2 are MNHEY and SVGAGI. The germline V and J ends were trimmed by 8 bases and 8 bases, with 12 bases remaining between them. Here the CDR3 reads CASCERGGYTF. In DNA form, the CDR3 reads TGTGCCAGCTGCGAACGGGGGGGCTACACCTTC.

This clone was recorded a few times. The CDR3 loop is CASSVRGMGQRMNTEAFF. CDR3 in DNA: TGTGCCAGTAGTGTTAGGGGAATGGGACAGAGAATGAACACTGAAGCTTTCTTT. J is TRBJ1-1 and V is TRBV19; 7 nucleotides line up with TRBD1. The CDR3 is made up of 18 amino acids. CDR1 and CDR2 from the germline V gene are LNHDA and SQIVND (reference sequence). V gave up 5 bases and J gave up 0 bases; unmatched junction bases: 15.

V and J are TRBV18 and TRBJ2-3; the D is unclear. The CDR3 covers 15 residues. Trimming pared 0 bases from V and 5 bases from J, leaving 12 bases between. Germline CDR1 reads KGHSH; CDR2 reads LQKENI. CDR3: CASSPPAPAGDTQYF. CDR3 coding DNA: TGTGCCAGCTCACCACCGGCCCCAGCAGGAGATACGCAGTATTTT.

V is TRBV7-2 and J is TRBJ2-1, with D possibly matching TRBD2 (6 bases). The length of the CDR3 is 15 residues. V gave up 1 base and J gave up 2 bases, with 9 bases separating them. Germline V gene lookup returns CDR1 SGHTA and CDR2 FQGNSA. The CDR3 DNA reads TGTGCCAGCAGCTTAGGGTGGGGGGCCTACAATGAGCAGTTCTTC. Protein: CASSLGWGAYNEQFF.

The CDR3 nucleotides read TGCGCCAGAACAGAGACCTCAAGGGAGACCCAGTACTTC. Its translation is CARTETSRETQYF. The V call is TRBV10-1, the J call TRBJ2-5; D unclear. The germline V gene encodes CDR1 WNHNN and CDR2 SYGVQD (reference sequence). V lost 9 bases and J 5 bases, leaving 16 bases between the germline ends. The CDR3 has 13 residues.

The gene calls are TRBV15 and TRBJ2-5; 9 nucleotides align to TRBD2. Germline CDR1 is LNHNV and CDR2 is YYDKDF (reference sequence). The CDR3 loop spans 15 amino acids. V lost 3 bases, J lost 5 bases, and 7 bases stayed unmatched. The CDR3 here is CATSRPGTSFETQYF. CDR3 DNA sequence: TGTGCCACCAGCAGGCCCGGGACTAGCTTTGAGACCCAGTACTTC.

The V and J genes are TRBV19 and TRBJ2-1, with 12 bases identical to TRBD2. CDR1 and CDR2 (germline): LNHDA, SQIVND (reference sequence). V lost 5 bases and J lost 8; bases outside the gene matches: 4. The CDR3 contains 14 residues. This chain's CDR3 is CASSASGGADEQFF. CDR3 nucleotides: TGTGCCAGTAGTGCTAGCGGGGGGGCGGATGAGCAGTTCTTC.

CDR3 residues: CASRSGQGGNNQPQHF. The DNA of the CDR3 is TGTGCCAGCAGGTCGGGACAGGGCGGGAACAATCAGCCCCAGCATTTT. The V call is TRBV28, the J call TRBJ1-5; 9 positions agree with TRBD1. Germline V gene data show CDR1 as MDHEN and CDR2 as SYDVKM. This CDR3 is 16 amino acids long. V lost 6 bases to trimming and J lost 3 bases; unmatched junction nucleotides: 9.

The chain carries TRBV21-1 and TRBJ2-7. TRBV21-1 corresponds to a pseudogene. The length of the CDR3 is 15 residues. CDR3 DNA sequence: TGTGCCAGCAGCAAAGCGGGGGGCCAGGGCTACGAGCAGTACTTC. Its protein is CASSKAGGQGYEQYF.

This clone was recorded only once. This chain's CDR3 is CASSLAVNTEAFF. CDR3 nucleotide sequence: TGTGCCAGCAGCTTGGCCGTAAACACTGAAGCTTTCTTT. The V and J genes are TRBV5-6 and TRBJ1-1; D unclear. From germline, CDR1 is SGHDT and CDR2 YYEEEE. The CDR3 is 13 residues long. Deletions cut 0 bases from V and 2 bases from J, with 5 bases between.

The chain employs TRBV18 and TRBJ1-2, with 8 positions matching TRBD1. The germline gives CDR1 KGHSH, CDR2 LQKENI. The CDR3 runs to 14 residues. V gave up 3 bases and J gave up 3 bases; unmatched junction bases: 3. For the CDR3, the DNA is TGTGCCAGCTCACCGCTGGACAGGGACTATGGCTACACCTTC. This codes for CASSPLDRDYGYTF.

The chain is built from TRBV4-1 and TRBJ2-1; 9 bases are a match to TRBD2. In germline, CDR1 is MGHRA, CDR2 YSYEKL. The CDR3 loop spans 14 amino acids. The J segment lost 13 bases and the V segment lost 4 bases, leaving 11 bases of the junction unmatched. The CDR3 loop is CASSRPGVAGDQFF. The CDR3 DNA sequence: TGCGCCAGCAGCCGCCCCGGGGTAGCGGGGGACCAGTTCTTC.

This chain uses TRBV9 with TRBJ1-2; maybe TRBD1 (5 bases). Germline assignment: CDR1 SGDLS and CDR2 YYNGEE. Trimming removed 3 bases at V and 2 bases at J, with 17 bases between. The CDR3 consists of 16 residues. CDR3 region: CASSGGLGGVNYGYTF. CDR3 DNA: TGTGCCAGCAGCGGAGGCCTAGGAGGGGTCAACTATGGCTACACCTTC.

The gene calls are TRBV2 and TRBJ2-7, with D tentatively TRBD1 (6 bases). The V and J ends lost 6 bases and 0 bases respectively, with 15 bases between them. The CDR3 is made up of 15 amino acids. The germline gives CDR1 SNHLY, CDR2 FYNNEI. DNA for the CDR3: TGTGCCAGCAGCACCGAGCGAGGGGGCTCCTACGAGCAGTACTTC. This codes for CASSTERGGSYEQYF.

This sequence joins TRBV6-6 and TRBJ1-1; D remains ambiguous. Trimming removed 2 bases from V and 3 bases from J, with 10 bases in between. CDR3 length: 14 residues. Germline V lookup: CDR1 MNHNY, CDR2 SVGAGI (reference sequence). CDR3 amino acids: CASSYGGWDTEAFF. The DNA of the CDR3 is TGTGCCAGCAGTTACGGAGGATGGGACACTGAAGCTTTCTTT.

This chain uses TRBV19 with TRBJ1-2; tentative D call: TRBD1 (6 bases). This CDR3 contains 16 residues. Trimming pared 0 bases from V and 2 bases from J, leaving 13 bases between. From germline, CDR1 is LNHDA and CDR2 SQIVND (reference sequence). The CDR3 DNA reads as TGTGCCAGTAGTATAGAGGGAACAGGGCGGAACTATGGCTACACCTTC. It is translated as CASSIEGTGRNYGYTF.

This chain links TRBV11-2 with TRBJ2-7; D unclear. Germline CDR1 reads SGHAT; CDR2 reads FQNNGV. The CDR3 is 14 residues long. Between the trimmed V and J ends, which lost 5 bases and 3 bases, there was a span of 14 bases. CDR3 loop: CASSQIWADYEQYF. CDR3 sequence (DNA): TGTGCCAGCAGCCAGATCTGGGCAGACTACGAGCAGTACTTC.

V and J are TRBV5-4 and TRBJ1-2; the D gene is possibly TRBD1 (5 bases). Looked up from germline, CDR1 is SGHNT and CDR2 is YYREEE (reference sequence). The CDR3 extends over 14 amino acids. V was trimmed by 6 bases and J by 0 bases, leaving 12 bases between them. The CDR3 DNA is TGTGCCAGCACCGTGGCAGGGCCTAACTATGGCTACACCTTC. It encodes CASTVAGPNYGYTF.

This clone showed up just once. The rearrangement uses TRBV6-5 and TRBJ2-5, with TRBD1 matching over 8 bases. CDR1 is MNHEY and CDR2 is SVGAGI in the germline V gene. This CDR3 comprises 16 residues. V lost 0 bases to trimming and J lost 1 base; unmatched junction nucleotides: 4. CDR3 bases: TGTGCCAGCAGTTACTCGTTTACAGGGGGCCAAGAGACCCAGTACTTC. Translation: CASSYSFTGGQETQYF.

The chain couples TRBV28 to TRBJ2-3; 16 bases are shared with TRBD2. The CDR3 covers 16 residues. Trimming at V came to 8 bases and at J to 0 bases, leaving 2 bases not matched to a gene. CDR1 is MDHEN, CDR2 SYDVKM, per germline. The CDR3 coding sequence is TGTGCCAGCGGGACTAGCGGGGGGGGAAGCACAGATACGCAGTATTTT. Translated, it gives CASGTSGGGSTDTQYF.

This chain connects TRBV19 to TRBJ1-1, with 8 bases fitting TRBD1. V trimming: 3 bases; J trimming: 5 bases; junction bases outside the gene matches: 8. The CDR3 runs to 15 residues. Looked up from germline, CDR1 is LNHDA and CDR2 is SQIVND (reference sequence). The CDR3 nucleotides are TGTGCCAGTAGTATTTTCGGACAGGGAAGAACTGAAGCTTTCTTT. Translated: CASSIFGQGRTEAFF.

Of note for this clone: The CDR3 carries no conserved terminal phenylalanine or tryptophan, so it likely arises from a read error. The DNA is left out, because the CDR3 cannot be placed on it with certainty; the CDR3 is given as TCRdb lists it. The V call is TRBV19, the J call TRBJ2-3; the D segment call TRBD2 is taken from the table without a DNA check. Looked up from germline, CDR1 is LNHDA and CDR2 is SQIVND (reference sequence). 11 amino acids form the CDR3, both terminal residues included. The CDR3 sequence is CASRIRLAGPS.

This chain joins TRBV19 and TRBJ1-3, with TRBD1 as a possible D gene (5 bases). The CDR3 has 14 residues. Germline CDR1 reads LNHDA; CDR2 reads SQIVND (reference sequence). The V end lost 6 bases, the J end lost 4 bases, and 13 bases lay between the germline ends. The CDR3 region is CASRRSGSGNTIYF. The CDR3 nucleotides are TGTGCCAGTAGGCGGTCAGGGTCAGGAAACACCATATATTTT.